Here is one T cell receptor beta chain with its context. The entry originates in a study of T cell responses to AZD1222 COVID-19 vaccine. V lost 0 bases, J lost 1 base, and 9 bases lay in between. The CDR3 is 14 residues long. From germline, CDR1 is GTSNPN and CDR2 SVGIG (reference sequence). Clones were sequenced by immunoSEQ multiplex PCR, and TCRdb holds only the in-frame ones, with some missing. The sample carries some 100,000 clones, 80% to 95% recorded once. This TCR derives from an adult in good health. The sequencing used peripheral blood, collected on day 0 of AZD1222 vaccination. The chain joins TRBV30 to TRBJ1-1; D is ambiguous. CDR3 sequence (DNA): TGTGCCTGGAGTGTAGTCGGACCGAACACTGAAGCTTTCTTT. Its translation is CAWSVVGPNTEAFF.